The 20 T cell receptor beta chains presented below share a single source sample, sequenced in a study of shared clonotypes between healthy human individuals. The repertoire was sequenced with immunoSEQ multiplex PCR; TCRdb's copy has only in-frame clones and lacks some. The sample carries 2 million to 2.5 million clones, about 95% recorded once. In the naive CD8 group, cells lacked CD45RO and were positively selected for CCR7, so terminally differentiated effector memory CD45RA+ cells were left out. Sequencing was performed on naive CD8+ T cells sorted from blood. These receptors originate from a man between 18 and 35 years old in good health.

The rearrangement joins TRBV9 to TRBJ2-6; 7 nucleotides match TRBD1. With V trimmed by 1 base and J by 0 bases, 13 bases remained unmatched. From germline, CDR1 is SGDLS and CDR2 YYNGEE. The length of the CDR3 is 20 residues. Here the CDR3 DNA reads TGTGCCAGCAGCGTAAAAGGACCGGGACAGCCGAACTCTGGGGCCAACGTCCTGACTTTC. It is translated as CASSVKGPGQPNSGANVLTF.

The chain combines TRBV7-2 with TRBJ2-1; D call uncertain. CDR1 is SGHTA, CDR2 FQGNSA, per germline. Trimming took 6 bases from V and 6 from J, leaving 9 bases between them. The CDR3 contains 12 residues. The CDR3 reads CASRVEVNEQFF. The CDR3 region has the DNA TGTGCCAGCAGGGTAGAGGTCAATGAGCAGTTCTTC.

V usage is TRBV4-3 and J usage is TRBJ2-2; 9 bases map to TRBD2. This CDR3 spans 18 amino acids. Germline V gene sequence: CDR1 LGHNA, CDR2 YSLEER. Trimming cost V 0 bases and J 5 bases; bases outside gene matches: 10. In DNA form, the CDR3 reads TGCGCCAGCAGCCAAGAATTTGTGCGGGAGGGCCTGACCGGGGAGCTGTTTTTT. This sequence encodes CASSQEFVREGLTGELFF.

Concerning this clone itself: Distinct nucleotide sequences in the sample also encode this CDR3. The chain carries TRBV9 and TRBJ1-2, with 8 bases identical to TRBD1. CDR1 is SGDLS and CDR2 is YYNGEE in the germline V gene. The CDR3 has 13 residues. Trimming took 0 bases from V and 7 from J; bases not matched to a gene: 2. CDR3 amino acids: CASSVAGGSGYTF. The CDR3 DNA is TGTGCCAGCAGCGTAGCAGGGGGCAGTGGCTACACCTTC.

The CDR3 spells CASSIGQDIQYF. The CDR3 bases are TGTGCCAGCAGCATTGGACAGGACATTCAGTACTTC. V is TRBV5-6 and J is TRBJ2-4, with 7 bases that match TRBD1. Germline V gives CDR1 SGHDT, CDR2 YYEEEE. The ends lost 4 bases at V and 8 bases at J; junction bases unmatched: 3. This CDR3 contains 12 residues.

Turning to this clone: Other DNA sequences in this sample translate to the same CDR3. V gene TRBV7-2 combines with J gene TRBJ2-3; a weak D match, TRBD2 (5 bases). Germline CDR1 and CDR2: SGHTA and FQGNSA. This CDR3 comprises 14 residues. V was cut by 0 bases and J by 1 base, with 5 bases left in between. CDR3 DNA: TGTGCCAGCAGCTTAGCCGGGGGCACAGATACGCAGTATTTT. It codes for CASSLAGGTDTQYF.

The chain has TRBV19 and TRBJ2-6; no definite D call. Germline CDR1 is LNHDA and CDR2 is SQIVND (reference sequence). V was shortened by 7 bases and J by 0 bases, with 4 bases between the two germline ends. The CDR3 is 13 amino acids. The CDR3 loop is CASIGSGANVLTF. DNA for the CDR3: TGTGCCAGTATAGGCTCTGGGGCCAACGTCCTGACTTTC.

The chain carries TRBV5-1 and TRBJ1-4, with D possibly matching TRBD1 (5 bases). The CDR3 is made up of 13 amino acids. CDR1 SGHRS and CDR2 YFSETQ come from the germline V gene. Trimming shortened V by 1 base and J by 8 bases, and 9 bases separated the two germline ends. This CDR3 is CASSLLGDEKLFF. The CDR3 DNA sequence: TGCGCCAGCAGCTTGCTTGGGGACGAAAAACTGTTTTTT.

The chain carries TRBV6-5 and TRBJ2-3; D is uncertain. From germline, CDR1 is MNHEY and CDR2 SVGAGI. The length of the CDR3 is 14 residues. The V end was cut by 1 base, the J end by 1 base, with 6 bases between. CDR3 loop: CASSYYEGTDTQYF. The CDR3, as DNA: TGTGCCAGCAGTTACTATGAGGGCACAGATACGCAGTATTTT.

The rearrangement links TRBV5-6 to TRBJ2-4; D assignment may be TRBD1 or TRBD2 (5 bases each). This CDR3 comprises 13 residues. V lost 5 bases to trimming and J lost 6 bases, with 12 bases between them. CDR1 is SGHDT and CDR2 is YYEEEE in the germline V gene. CDR3 in DNA: TGTGCCAGCAGGGCCGGGACGCCAAACATTCAGTACTTC. It specifies CASRAGTPNIQYF.

The V call is TRBV29-1, the J call TRBJ2-2, with D possibly TRBD1 on 5 matching bases. Germline V gives CDR1 SQVTM, CDR2 ANQGSEA. This CDR3 is built from 13 residues. Trimming pared 1 base from V and 3 bases from J, leaving 6 bases between. The CDR3 bases are TGCAGCGTTGAAGGACAGTACACCGGGGAGCTGTTTTTT. As protein: CSVEGQYTGELFF.

Only one count was recorded for this clone. The chain couples TRBV5-1 to TRBJ1-1, with D unclear. The ends were cut back, 0 bases at V and 2 bases at J, with 8 bases in the middle. Germline V gene lookup returns CDR1 SGHRS and CDR2 YFSETQ. CDR3 length: 14 residues. The CDR3 coding sequence is TGCGCCAGCAGCTTGGACTACGGTAACACTGAAGCTTTCTTT. Its translation: CASSLDYGNTEAFF. The full variable domain, rest sourced from reference TRBV5-1 and TRBJ1-1, is KAGVTQTPRYLIKTRGQQVTLSCSPISGHRSVSWYQQTPGQGLQFLFEYFSETQRNKGNFPGRFSGRQFSNSRSEMNVSTLELGDSALYLCASSLDYGNTEAFFGQGTRLTVV.

The chain employs TRBV6-5 and TRBJ2-5, with 9 bases fitting TRBD2. This CDR3 region has 15 residues. V lost 4 bases and J lost 2; bases outside the gene matches: 5. CDR1 MNHEY and CDR2 SVGAGI come from the germline V gene. The CDR3 coding sequence is TGTGCCAGCAGTTTGTCTAGCGGGGATCAAGAGACCCAGTACTTC. This gives the protein CASSLSSGDQETQYF.

This clone was counted once. The junction and the germline gene differ at one end; a read error may be behind it. The genes are TRBV6-5 and TRBJ2-7, with D perhaps matching TRBD2 (6 bases). CDR1 MNHEY and CDR2 SVGAGI come from the germline V gene. The CDR3 loop spans 13 amino acids. The CDR3 here is CASSAGIAYDQYF. DNA of the CDR3: TGTGCCAGCAGTGCGGGAATTGCCTACGACCAGTACTTC.

The gene calls are TRBV6-1 and TRBJ2-7; no clear D gene. V lost 3 bases, J lost 1 base, and 19 bases lay in between. Germline V gives CDR1 MNHNS, CDR2 SASEGT. The CDR3 runs to 17 residues. DNA for the CDR3: TGTGCCAGCAGTGAGGACGCTAGTCGCCCGTATTCCTACGAGCAGTACTTC. Protein product: CASSEDASRPYSYEQYF.

Notes on this clone: At one boundary the junction diverges from the germline segment, which might be a read error. The chain joins TRBV2 to TRBJ1-2; TRBD1 matches 7 bases. The CDR3 spans 13 residues. CDR1 is SNHLY, CDR2 FYNNEI, per germline. The CDR3 region is CASSRTGNYGHTF. CDR3 sequence (DNA): TGTGCCAGCAGCCGGACAGGCAACTATGGCCACACCTTC.

This chain links TRBV19 with TRBJ2-7; tentative D call: TRBD2 (5 bases). Germline CDR1 is LNHDA and CDR2 is SQIVND (reference sequence). This CDR3 spans 13 amino acids. V lost 3 bases to trimming and J lost 4 bases, with 10 bases between them. CDR3 amino acids: CASSMVRGYEQYF. Written as DNA, the CDR3 is TGTGCCAGTAGTATGGTGCGAGGGTACGAGCAGTACTTC.

The V and J genes are TRBV5-4 and TRBJ2-7; D gene uncertain. Per the germline V gene, CDR1 is SGHNT and CDR2 is YYREEE (reference sequence). V shed 0 bases and J shed 2 bases, with 6 bases lying between them. This CDR3 is 13 amino acids long. CDR3 nucleotides: TGTGCCAGCAGCTTGGTCGAAACCTACGAGCAGTACTTC. Residues: CASSLVETYEQYF.

This chain joins TRBV4-1 and TRBJ2-1, with TRBD2 as a possible D gene (7 bases). Germline V gives CDR1 MGHRA, CDR2 YSYEKL. The CDR3 consists of 17 residues. The ends were cut back, 2 bases at V and 0 bases at J, with 14 bases in the middle. As DNA, the CDR3 is TGCGCCAGCAGCCAACGGGGGGCCTCGACCTCCTACAATGAGCAGTTCTTC. Residues: CASSQRGASTSYNEQFF.

V is TRBV29-1 and J is TRBJ1-2; D unresolved. Germline assignment: CDR1 SQVTM and CDR2 ANQGSEA. Deletions cut 0 bases from V and 5 bases from J, with 16 bases between. There are 15 residues in the CDR3. CDR3 residues: CSVEDPLESGYGYTF. The CDR3 bases are TGCAGCGTTGAAGACCCCTTAGAGTCCGGGTATGGCTACACCTTC.